These 27 T cell receptor beta chains came from one sample sequenced in a study of beta chain features in type 1 diabetes. Of the isolated RNA, all was reverse transcribed, and so the sequenced material was expressed TCRB transcripts. Sequencing was performed with immunoSEQ multiplex PCR; in TCRdb, only in-frame clones are kept and a portion is missing. The sample carries fewer than 45,000 clones, roughly 67% recorded once. Sequenced sample: Tregs from blood. The source of these receptors is a woman under 40 in good health.

The chain combines TRBV6-1 with TRBJ1-5; TRBD1 agrees at 9 bases. The CDR3 contains 16 residues. The junction had 4 bases not matched to a gene; V was cut back by 1 base and J by 3 bases. CDR1 MNHNS and CDR2 SASEGT come from the germline V gene. CDR3 sequence (DNA): TGTGCCAGCAGTGAAGTGGGACAGGGATACAATCAGCCCCAGCATTTT. It is translated as CASSEVGQGYNQPQHF.

This clone was seen only a few times. This rearrangement joins TRBV29-1 to TRBJ2-3; tentative D call: TRBD2 (6 bases). The CDR3 length is 14 residues. V was pared by 7 bases and J by 0 bases, with 14 bases between. CDR1 SQVTM and CDR2 ANQGSEA come from the germline V gene. The CDR3 loop is CSGTGVGSTDTQYF. The CDR3 DNA sequence: TGCAGCGGGACGGGGGTCGGAAGCACAGATACGCAGTATTTT.

The V and J genes are TRBV7-9 and TRBJ1-5, with a weak D call TRBD1 (5 bases). Germline loops: CDR1 SEHNR, CDR2 FQNEAQ (reference sequence). The ends were cut back, 4 bases at V and 0 bases at J, with 13 bases in the middle. The CDR3 runs to 16 residues. CDR3 bases: TGTGCCAGCAGCTGGGACTGGACCGATAGCAATCAGCCCCAGCATTTT. It specifies CASSWDWTDSNQPQHF. Filled out from reference TRBV7-9 and TRBJ1-5, the complete variable domain reads DTGVSQNPRHKITKRGQNVTFRCDPISEHNRLYWYRQTLGQGPEFLTYFQNEAQLEKSRLLSDRFSAERPKGSFSTLEIQRTEQGDSAMYLCASSWDWTDSNQPQHFGDGTRLSIL.

This clone showed up just once. J is TRBJ2-5 and V is TRBV7-3, with D unresolved. Per the germline V gene, CDR1 is SGHTA and CDR2 is FQGTGA. CDR3 length: 14 amino acids. V lost 5 bases, J lost 2 bases, and 12 bases lay in between. The CDR3 reads CASSQLFGQETQYF. The CDR3 DNA reads as TGTGCCAGCAGCCAGCTCTTCGGGCAAGAGACCCAGTACTTC.

The V call is TRBV6-6, the J call TRBJ2-7, with D maybe TRBD2 (6 bases). Germline V gene data show CDR1 as MNHNY and CDR2 as SVGAGI (reference sequence). This CDR3 spans 15 amino acids. V gave up 6 bases and J gave up 2 bases, with 17 bases separating them. In nucleotides, the CDR3 is TGTGCCAGCAGGGAGCCGGGACTGCCCCCCTACGAGCAGTACTTC. It encodes CASREPGLPPYEQYF.

The chain carries TRBV5-1 and TRBJ2-2, with 12 bases aligning to TRBD2. V shed 4 bases and J 4 bases; nucleotides not matched to a gene: 8. The germline V gene encodes CDR1 SGHRS and CDR2 YFSETQ. The CDR3 is 17 residues long. CDR3 bases: TGCGCCAGCAGCCCGAGACTAGCGGGAGTTTCCACCGGGGAGCTGTTTTTT. This translates into CASSPRLAGVSTGELFF.

V gene TRBV5-1 combines with J gene TRBJ2-7; 10 positions agree with TRBD1. Germline V gene data show CDR1 as SGHRS and CDR2 as YFSETQ. The CDR3 sequence is 15 residues long. The V and J ends lost 6 bases and 3 bases, in that order; junction bases with no gene match: 9. CDR3 residues: CASTPWTGGGYEQYF. CDR3 coding DNA: TGCGCCAGCACCCCTTGGACAGGGGGAGGCTACGAGCAGTACTTC.

The chain links TRBV7-9 to TRBJ1-5, with D maybe TRBD1 (5 bases). CDR3 size: 15 residues. The V gene's germline CDR1 is SEHNR and CDR2 FQNEAQ (reference sequence). V gave up 2 bases and J gave up 0 bases, with 8 bases separating them. CDR3 nucleotide sequence: TGTGCCAGCAGCTTAAGGGGCTATAGCAATCAGCCCCAGCATTTT. The encoded protein is CASSLRGYSNQPQHF.

This chain uses TRBV29-1 with TRBJ2-5; D is unclear. With the DNA end fitting TRBJ2-7 better, the J assignment may be wrong. Germline CDR1 and CDR2: SQVTM and ANQGSEA. This CDR3 has 13 amino acids. CDR3 sequence: CSVVYSASYEQYF. For the CDR3, the DNA is TGCAGCGTTGTATACAGTGCCTCCTACGAGCAGTACTTC.

The chain uses TRBV10-3 and TRBJ2-5; the match to TRBD1 covers 9 bases. Near its end, the DNA agrees better with TRBJ2-7, so the J call may be wrong. CDR1 and CDR2 from the germline V gene are ENHRY and SYGVKD. The CDR3 consists of 14 residues. The CDR3 spells CAIGTGRTFYEQYF. DNA of the CDR3: TGTGCCATCGGGACAGGGAGGACTTTCTACGAGCAGTACTTC.

The genes are TRBV19 and TRBJ1-1; TRBD1 might be the D (5 bases). With 0 bases removed from V and 4 bases from J, the gap between germline ends came to 9 bases. The CDR3 runs to 14 residues. CDR1 LNHDA and CDR2 SQIVND come from the germline V gene (reference sequence). The CDR3 DNA follows: TGTGCCAGTAGTATAGACGGGGGGTCCACTGAAGCTTTCTTT. Its protein is CASSIDGGSTEAFF.

Written as DNA, the CDR3 is TGTGCCTGGAAGGCAGGCCTTTTCACTAATGAAAAACTGTTTTTT. Its translation is CAWKAGLFTNEKLFF. The rearrangement joins TRBV30 to TRBJ1-4; D call uncertain. This CDR3 region has 15 residues. Trimming removed 4 bases at V and 2 bases at J, with 14 bases between. Germline V lookup: CDR1 GTSNPN, CDR2 SVGIG (reference sequence).

The gene calls are TRBV10-3 and TRBJ1-6; TRBD1 matches at 12 bases. The CDR3 loop spans 17 amino acids. From germline, CDR1 is ENHRY and CDR2 SYGVKD. J gave up 8 bases and V 6 bases, and 11 bases lay outside the gene matches. The CDR3 nucleotides are TGTGCCATCAGGGCTTATTCCGGGACAGGGGGCGATTCACCCCTCCACTTT. As protein: CAIRAYSGTGGDSPLHF.

Comments on this clone: Sequence at one end of the junction differs from germline and may be a read error. This chain connects TRBV5-1 to TRBJ2-2; 9 positions agree with TRBD2. Germline loops: CDR1 SGHRS, CDR2 YFSETQ. This CDR3 contains 14 residues. CDR3 coding DNA: TGTGCCAGCAGCTTTAGCGGGAGACCCGGGGAGCTGTTTTTT. Translation: CASSFSGRPGELFF.

The rearrangement uses TRBV6-5 and TRBJ2-7; possible D gene TRBD1, 6 bases. Germline V lookup: CDR1 MNHEY, CDR2 SVGAGI. The CDR3 spans 11 residues. Trimming cost V 9 bases and J 3 bases, with 9 bases left between them. The CDR3 spells CASTGYYEQYF. In nucleotides, the CDR3 is TGTGCCAGTACAGGGTACTACGAGCAGTACTTC.

Only a few counts were recorded for this clone. The chain recombines TRBV7-9 with TRBJ2-3; D ambiguous. CDR1 SEHNR and CDR2 FQNEAQ come from the germline V gene (reference sequence). The CDR3 runs to 15 residues. The ends were cut back, 5 bases at V and 0 bases at J, with 12 bases in the middle. The CDR3 DNA follows: TGTGCCAGCAGCCCGATAAAGCTGAGCACAGATACGCAGTATTTT. As protein: CASSPIKLSTDTQYF.

This clone was counted between two and nine times. J is TRBJ2-3 and V is TRBV7-3; D possibly corresponds to TRBD1 (5 bases). This CDR3 has 14 residues. Trimming removed 1 base at V and 3 bases at J, with 8 bases between. Germline V CDR1 and CDR2: SGHTA, FQGTGA. The CDR3, as DNA: TGTGCCAGCAGCTTAAATCAGGGAACAGATACGCAGTATTTT. Translating gives CASSLNQGTDTQYF. Full variable domain (missing parts from reference TRBV7-3 and TRBJ2-3): GAGVSQTPSNKVTEKGKYVELRCDPISGHTALYWYRQSLGQGPEFLIYFQGTGAADDSGLPNDRFFAVRPEGSVSTLKIQRTERGDSAVYLCASSLNQGTDTQYFGPGTRLTVL.

This chain links TRBV28 with TRBJ2-5, with TRBD2 identical over 7 bases. The DNA end is more similar to TRBJ2-7, so the J call may be wrong. Germline loops: CDR1 MDHEN, CDR2 SYDVKM. This CDR3 contains 13 residues. The CDR3 reads CATLAVGNYEQYF. CDR3 bases: TGTGCCACCCTAGCGGTTGGGAACTACGAGCAGTACTTC.

Details on this clone: At one boundary the junction diverges from the germline segment, which might be a read error. The V and J genes are TRBV5-4 and TRBJ2-7; TRBD1 might be the D (6 bases). Germline V gives CDR1 SGHNT, CDR2 YYREEE (reference sequence). The length of the CDR3 is 11 residues. CDR3 amino acids: CASSHGQGQDF. CDR3 DNA: TGTGCCAGCAGCCACGGGCAGGGACAAGACTTC.

CDR3 residues: CASSRTSGSASYEQYF. The CDR3 nucleotides read TGTGCCAGCAGCCGGACTAGCGGGAGCGCCTCCTACGAGCAGTACTTC. The chain couples TRBV7-2 to TRBJ2-7; 13 bases are a match to TRBD2. Germline assignment: CDR1 SGHTA and CDR2 FQGNSA. The CDR3 covers 16 residues. With V trimmed by 5 bases and J by 0 bases, 4 bases remained unmatched.

The chain employs TRBV18 and TRBJ2-3; D is unresolved. Germline CDR1 reads KGHSH; CDR2 reads LQKENI. This CDR3 comprises 13 residues. The ends were cut back, 3 bases at V and 3 bases at J, with 7 bases in the middle. The CDR3 DNA follows: TGTGCCAGCTCACCCACCCAGACAGATACGCAGTATTTT. This encodes CASSPTQTDTQYF.

The V and J genes are TRBV18 and TRBJ2-6; D unresolved. This CDR3 region has 15 residues. Germline V gene lookup returns CDR1 KGHSH and CDR2 LQKENI. V was trimmed by 2 bases and J by 4 bases, leaving 9 bases between them. CDR3 DNA: TGTGCCAGCTCACCAGTGAGGCTAGGGGCCAACGTCCTGACTTTC. Protein sequence: CASSPVRLGANVLTF.

This chain connects TRBV4-3 to TRBJ2-1, with 7 bases that match TRBD1. CDR3 length equals 15 residues. Looked up from germline, CDR1 is LGHNA and CDR2 is YSLEER. Trimming removed 3 bases from V and 9 bases from J; junction bases left unmatched: 11. CDR3 sequence reads: CASSQFRTGRVEQFF. CDR3 in DNA: TGCGCCAGCAGCCAGTTCAGGACAGGACGGGTTGAGCAGTTCTTC.

This clone is deemed medium-sized (0.01 to 0.1%). This chain links TRBV28 with TRBJ2-5; 7 nucleotides match TRBD2. The CDR3 runs to 13 residues. In germline, CDR1 is MDHEN, CDR2 SYDVKM. The ends lost 6 bases at V and 5 bases at J; junction bases unmatched: 6. The CDR3 region has the DNA TGTGCCAGCAGGTGGGGAGGGTACGAGACCCAGTACTTC. Its translation is CASRWGGYETQYF.

The chain is built from TRBV15 and TRBJ2-1; 10 positions match TRBD2. J gave up 5 bases and V 1 base, and 5 bases lay outside the gene matches. The CDR3 is 16 residues long. Germline V lookup: CDR1 LNHNV, CDR2 YYDKDF (reference sequence). The CDR3 sequence is CATSRVRTSGNNEQFF. In DNA, the CDR3 is TGTGCCACCAGCAGAGTCCGGACTAGCGGAAACAATGAGCAGTTCTTC.

V usage is TRBV6-5 and J usage is TRBJ2-1; maybe TRBD2 (7 bases). Germline CDR1 reads MNHEY; CDR2 reads SVGAGI. Trimming took 1 base from V and 5 from J, leaving 12 bases between them. The CDR3 has 15 amino acids. CDR3 nucleotides: TGTGCCAGCAGTTACTTAAGGGGGGGGAACAATGAGCAGTTCTTC. Amino acid sequence: CASSYLRGGNNEQFF.

The V call is TRBV9, the J call TRBJ2-3; 8 nucleotides line up with TRBD2. CDR1 is SGDLS, CDR2 YYNGEE, per germline. The CDR3 has 15 amino acids. The V and J ends lost 4 bases and 4 bases, in that order; junction bases with no gene match: 8. Here the CDR3 reads CASSRSGSMADTQYF. The CDR3 DNA reads as TGTGCCAGCAGCCGCAGCGGGAGCATGGCAGATACGCAGTATTTT.